The next 5 T cell receptor beta chains were all read from a single sample in a study of beta chain features in type 1 diabetes (dated by TCRdb to 2016 to 2018). The library was made by the immunoSEQ multiplex PCR assay. The entire isolated RNA was reverse transcribed using the High Capacity cDNA Reverse Transcription Kit, and thus expressed TCRB transcripts were sequenced. TCRdb took over this immuneACCESS table, retaining in-frame rearrangements with V and J assigned. Such tables are incomplete; in checked studies, under half of the missing clones stem from an unresolved V gene, and the remainder is unexplained. Counted in this sample were 200,000 to 250,000 clones; around 68% of them appeared once. The ten most abundant clones make up around 0.05% of the sample. Sequenced material: naive CD4+ T cells from blood. The cell subset or site label here, explained by the study, means: true naive CD4+ T cells. The receptors originated from a young man in good health.

CDR3 DNA: TGTGCCAGCAGCTTGACCGGGACAGGGTACAATGAGCAGTTCTTC. Its translation: CASSLTGTGYNEQFF. This rearrangement joins TRBV27 to TRBJ2-1; 9 nucleotides align to TRBD1. The CDR3 has 15 amino acids. V was clipped by 6 bases and J by 4 bases; unmatched bases: 7. CDR1 is MNHEY and CDR2 is SMNVEV in the germline V gene (reference sequence).

There are a few counts of this clone. The rearrangement links TRBV29-1 to TRBJ2-7, with a tentative D call TRBD2 (5 bases). The V gene's germline CDR1 is SQVTM and CDR2 ANQGSEA. This CDR3 region has 12 residues. The V and J ends lost 4 bases and 6 bases respectively, with 13 bases between them. CDR3 DNA sequence: TGCAGCGTTGTACGGGGAGCGGTCGAGCAGTACTTC. Its translation: CSVVRGAVEQYF.

The chain links TRBV4-1 to TRBJ1-5; maybe TRBD1 (6 bases). Germline CDR1 is MGHRA and CDR2 is YSYEKL. This CDR3 is built from 13 residues. V was pared by 4 bases and J by 4 bases, with 8 bases between. CDR3: CASSLQGNQPQHF. The DNA for the CDR3 is TGCGCCAGCAGCCTTCAGGGGAATCAGCCCCAGCATTTT.

The chain carries TRBV30 and TRBJ2-3, with D possibly TRBD2 on 5 matching bases. From germline, CDR1 is GTSNPN and CDR2 SVGIG (reference sequence). The CDR3 runs 13 residues. The V end lost 2 bases, the J end lost 4 bases, and 10 bases lay between the germline ends. The CDR3 sequence: CAWSQGLPDTQYF. CDR3 DNA: TGTGCCTGGAGTCAAGGACTTCCAGATACGCAGTATTTT.

The table lists this clone with a count of one. The rearrangement uses TRBV27 and TRBJ2-1; TRBD2 matches at 11 bases. CDR1 is MNHEY, CDR2 SMNVEV, per germline (reference sequence). The V and J ends lost 7 bases and 6 bases, in that order; junction bases with no gene match: 8. This CDR3 contains 15 residues. Written as DNA, the CDR3 is TGTGCCAGCAATCCCCTTAGCGGGAGGGCCAATGAGCAGTTCTTC. Amino acids: CASNPLSGRANEQFF.